This T cell receptor (beta chain) was sequenced for a study of T-cell reconstitution after alpha-beta-depleted transplantation in children. CDR1 is SEHNR, CDR2 FQNEAQ, per germline (reference sequence). CDR3 length equals 16 residues. After removal of 1 base from V and 4 bases from J, the junction contained 6 bases not matched to a gene. This clonotype was counted ten times or more. What it recognizes is unknown. Study-level findings and limits: Reportedly, only several hundred clones from non-depleted graft cells drove alpha-beta T-cell counts at about two months. A year post-transplant, T-cell counts and diversity derived mostly from newly produced T cells. There were some patients whose high TCRbeta diversity at day 60 came from surviving recipient T cells and thymic progenitors.

As it was prepared, the TCRbeta library received unique molecular identifiers. TCRdb analysed the PCR reads with MiXCR anew, one entry per CDR3 protein. Of hundreds of thousands of distinct CDR3 sequences in the sample, 13% were seen once. This chain connects TRBV7-9 to TRBJ2-1; 8 bases are a match to TRBD1. The sample in question was PBMCs, mostly from graft donor cells, obtained 360 days after TCRalphabeta/CD19-depleted stem cell transplant. This clonotype originated in a male patient aged 10 to 17 who had a stem cell transplant for acute myeloid leukemia, so the T cells may come from the graft donor. This CDR3 is CASSLVGQGPYNEQFF. As DNA, the CDR3 is TGTGCCAGCAGCTTAGTTGGACAGGGCCCTTACAATGAGCAGTTCTTC.